Presented here are 6 T cell receptor beta chains from one specimen sequenced in a study of regulatory T cells in long-lasting Graves disease. The TCR beta library used iRepertoire HTBI primers with Arm-PCR amplification of CDR3. Via MiXCR, TCRdb re-called the multiplex PCR reads, giving one row per CDR3 protein. Among 420,000 or so distinct CDR3 sequences listed, roughly 15% were seen once. The time point is: newly diagnosed GD, antithyroid drugs for less than 3 months. RNA from PBMCs was the source of the TCR library. The same data also went into a second study, on T cells in Graves' hyperthyroidism and ophthalmopathy.

The specimen was peripheral blood mononuclear cells (PBMCs), collected at new diagnosis, from a patient treated with antithyroid drugs. These receptors all come from a woman aged 18-29 years with Graves disease.

This clonotype was detected ten times or more. No DNA is shown, since the ends of the CDR3 on it are uncertain; the CDR3 is the one TCRdb lists. The J gene is TRBJ2-7, the V gene TRBV10-3; the table's D call, TRBD2, has no DNA check behind it. CDR1 ENHRY and CDR2 SYGVKD come from the germline V gene. Ends included, the CDR3 has 18 residues. CDR3 protein: CATATSVPSKAGRLEQYF.

At least ten counts were recorded for this clonotype. The gene calls are TRBV27 and TRBJ2-1; the D is unclear. The J call may be in error: the DNA end matches TRBJ2-5 better. This CDR3 spans 14 amino acids. Per the germline V gene, CDR1 is MNHEY and CDR2 is SMNVEV (reference sequence). The DNA for the CDR3 is TGTGCCAGCAGTTTGTACAAGGAGCAAGAGACCCAGTACTTC. Its protein is CASSLYKEQETQYF.

As DNA, the CDR3 is TGCGCCAGCAGCCCACCTGGGACTAGCGGGAGCACAGATACGCAGTATTTT. Translated, it gives CASSPPGTSGSTDTQYF. The V and J genes are TRBV5-1 and TRBJ2-3, with TRBD2 identical over 12 bases. This CDR3 spans 17 amino acids. Germline assignment: CDR1 SGHRS and CDR2 YFSETQ. Unmatched junction bases numbered 6, after V lost 4 bases and J lost 0 bases.

The sample holds many counts of this clonotype. The chain carries TRBV18 and TRBJ2-5, with 10 nucleotides matching TRBD2. This CDR3 region has 15 residues. The germline gives CDR1 KGHSH, CDR2 LQKENI. The trim removed 3 bases at V and 5 bases at J, leaving 6 bases unmatched. This CDR3 is CASSPLAGERETQYF. In nucleotides, the CDR3 is TGTGCCAGCTCACCTCTAGCGGGAGAACGGGAGACCCAGTACTTC.

This clonotype has a single count. This may be a read error: a much more frequent sequence differs by one nucleotide. The CDR3 end shows no conserved phenylalanine or tryptophan, and so a read error is likely. The chain employs TRBV7-2 and TRBJ2-3; a possible D gene is TRBD2 (6 bases). V gave up 4 bases and J gave up 4 bases, with 21 bases separating them. The germline gives CDR1 SGHTA, CDR2 FQGNSA. The CDR3 loop spans 17 amino acids. DNA of the CDR3: TGTGCCAGCAGCTCCCAACCCGGTAGCGGCCGCCCAGATACGCAGTATCTT. It yields the protein CASSSQPGSGRPDTQYL.

This clonotype was found many times. The J gene is TRBJ2-2, the V gene TRBV6-1; 7 positions match TRBD2. V shed 7 bases, J shed 3 bases, and the junction held 8 bases outside the gene matches. Germline assignment: CDR1 MNHNS and CDR2 SASEGT. The CDR3 loop spans 15 amino acids. The CDR3 DNA sequence: TGTGCCAGCACCGGTGCGGGAGTGCACACCGGGGAGCTGTTTTTT. Translated, it gives CASTGAGVHTGELFF.